This T cell receptor (beta chain) is drawn from a study of T cells in localized non-small cell lung cancer. Findings of the study overall: Higher blood T cell density went with longer overall survival. As only one tumor region underwent sequencing, heterogeneity remains possible. Maximal T cell clonality occurred in uninvolved adjacent lung, with tumor ranking below it.

Trimming took off 3 bases at V and 3 bases at J, with 8 bases between the two ends. Per the germline V gene, CDR1 is SGHTA and CDR2 is FQGTGA. The CDR3 loop spans 13 amino acids. Turning to this clone: No antigen is known for it.

The repertoire was sequenced with immunoSEQ multiplex PCR; TCRdb's copy has only in-frame clones and lacks some. The sample consists of about 30,000 clones, 85% to 95% of them appearing once. The clonotype comes from a woman aged 35 to 70 with stage I lung adenocarcinoma. The chain recombines TRBV7-3 with TRBJ1-2; the D is unclear. The specimen comprised peripheral blood, sampled before any cancer treatment. The CDR3 region has the DNA TGTGCCAGCAGCTTCGGCCAGTACTATGGCTACACCTTC. This gives the protein CASSFGQYYGYTF. The variable domain in full, with the rest retrieved from reference TRBV7-3 and TRBJ1-2, is GAGVSQTPSNKVTEKGKYVELRCDPISGHTALYWYRQSLGQGPEFLIYFQGTGAADDSGLPNDRFFAVRPEGSVSTLKIQRTERGDSAVYLCASSFGQYYGYTFGSGTRLTVV.